This T cell receptor (beta chain) was sequenced during a study of tumor-infiltrating lymphocytes in primary liver carcinoma (dated by TCRdb to 2016 to 2017). At the level of the whole study: Between November 2015 and March 2016, about five patients in China with histopathologically diagnosed primary liver carcinoma had their tumors surgically resected. Of the five patients (three men and two women, aged 30 to 69 years), four had hepatocellular carcinoma and one had combined HCC and intrahepatic cholangiocarcinoma. The five patients had tumors of stage T1-T3 N0M0, with maximum diameters ranging from roughly 4.2 to 10 cm. Roughly 3.65 to 7.5 million productive TCRbeta reads were obtained per sample, and no significant difference in read depth was found between tissue types. Across five regions of each liver tumor, along with adjacent normal tissue and blood, the study brought together TCRbeta repertoire sequencing, expression microarrays and whole-exome sequencing. A total of approximately 35 specimens from 5 patients, comprising roughly 25 tumor regions, 5 adjacent noncancerous liver tissues and 5 peripheral blood samples, were covered by TCRbeta repertoire sequencing. Technical replicate repertoires showed high reproducibility, with mean shared-clone rates about 0.91 and correlation coefficients above 0.95.

The germline V gene sets CDR1 to LGHNA and CDR2 to YSLEER. The CDR3 runs 13 residues from the cysteine to the phenylalanine. The DNA shown is the 39-base CDR3, in frame from base 1. Trimming costs V 1 base and J 10 bases, and their ends lie 11 bases apart. Using a constant-region primer and ProtoScript II reverse transcriptase, TCRbeta-specific cDNA was reverse-transcribed from about 540 ng total RNA. Construction of the TCRbeta libraries relied on three nested rounds of multiplex PCR, following a slightly modified ARM-PCR procedure. The first two PCR rounds used multiplex TRBV1-TRBV30 forward primers with a Cbeta reverse primer, each for 10 cycles. Sample barcodes and Illumina adapters were added in a final 25-cycle PCR with Deep VentR polymerase. Before sequencing, amplicons of 200-500 bp were gel-purified using a QIAquick gel extraction kit. An Illumina HiSeq 2500 was used to sequence the TCRbeta amplicons, generating 250-bp paired-end reads. As for how the authors treated the data: To recover full CDR3 sequences, reads were quality-trimmed using Trimmomatic v0.33 and paired reads were then merged using FLASH v1.2.11. MiGEC v1.2.1b assigned V, D and J germline segments to the rearranged TCRbeta sequences. Clonotype statistics and Shannon-Wiener diversity indices were computed with VDJtools v1.0.0. To reduce sampling bias, subsequent analyses other than the diversity analysis used only the 250 most abundant clonotypes in each sample. TCRdb reprocessed the public reads (quality trimming at Q25 with fastp, clone calling with MiXCR) and kept in-frame beta chains. Each entry merges the rows of one CDR3 protein and shows their most common DNA and genes. None of the V and J calls come from the authors' own analysis; TCRdb made them. The sample table shows 310,000 or so distinct CDR3 sequences, and 45% to 70% are seen once. 15% to 20% of the sample goes to the ten largest clones.

RNA from unsorted whole blood was extracted with TRIzol reagent, and germline DNA was obtained with the DNeasy Blood & Tissue kit. At the time of sampling, the patients had chronic HBV infection and had not received any treatment. Approximately 4.1 milliliters of peripheral blood were collected into K2EDTA tubes before surgery. General conclusions and limits of the study: Because only the TCR beta chain was sequenced and unpaired alpha chains were not captured, true repertoire diversity is likely underestimated. A significantly larger repertoire fraction was made up by the top 250 clones in tumors than in blood (p = 0.039). With just a few patients in the study, the authors point out that the findings should be validated in a larger study. Repertoire overlap was found to be higher between tumor regions (mean approximately 35%) than between tumor-adjacent (roughly 17%) or tumor-blood (about 14%) pairs, consistent with antigen-driven expansion. Because the samples were bulk and unsorted, CD4+ and CD8+ T cell repertoires could not be compared.

This clonotype was counted at least ten times. Which antigen it targets is not known. No base quality information exists; no much larger clone differs at one position. The source material was peripheral blood. This receptor chain uses TRBV4-3 and TRBJ2-1; the D element could tentatively be TRBD1 or TRBD2, as 5 bases agree for each. The TCR was taken from a woman aged 25-40 years with primary liver carcinoma and hepatitis B virus infection. The DNA sequence is as follows: TGCGCCAGCAGCCAAGGGGGGTTCCGGGAGCAGTTCTTC. It translates as CASSQGGFREQFF.